Each of the 32 T cell receptor beta chains below was sequenced from the same sample in a study of blood T cell repertoires in COVID-19. Libraries were prepared by immunoSEQ multiplex PCR; TCRdb keeps only in-frame clonotypes and omits some of them. The data contain 150,000 to 160,000 clones, around 84% of them singletons. The source material was peripheral blood. These receptors were obtained from a woman aged 50 to 60 with acute or convalescent COVID-19.

This chain links TRBV7-3 with TRBJ1-1; TRBD1 matches at 7 bases. V dropped 3 bases and J dropped 3; count of bases not matched to a gene: 1. Germline V lookup: CDR1 SGHTA, CDR2 FQGTGA. CDR3 length: 13 residues. The CDR3 spells CASSFDRDTEAFF. The CDR3 DNA sequence: TGTGCCAGCAGCTTTGACAGGGACACTGAAGCTTTCTTT. Supplemented by reference TRBV7-3 and TRBJ1-1, the full variable domain reads GAGVSQTPSNKVTEKGKYVELRCDPISGHTALYWYRQSLGQGPEFLIYFQGTGAADDSGLPNDRFFAVRPEGSVSTLKIQRTERGDSAVYLCASSFDRDTEAFFGQGTRLTVV.

This rearrangement joins TRBV29-1 to TRBJ1-2, with a possible D match to TRBD1 (5 bases). The CDR3 contains 11 residues. Trimming took 7 bases from V and 4 from J, leaving 10 bases between them. Germline CDR1 and CDR2: SQVTM and ANQGSEA. CDR3 in DNA: TGCAGCGCCGGAGACAGCTATGGCTACACCTTC. As protein: CSAGDSYGYTF.

The chain employs TRBV5-6 and TRBJ2-5, with D uncertain. The CDR3 runs 13 residues. Per germline, CDR1 SGHDT and CDR2 YYEEEE. V was shortened by 1 base and J by 5 bases, with 9 bases between the two germline ends. This CDR3 is CASSLPVTETQYF. The CDR3 nucleotides read TGTGCCAGCAGCTTGCCGGTAACGGAGACCCAGTACTTC. The variable domain in full, with the rest retrieved from reference TRBV5-6 and TRBJ2-5, is DAGVTQSPTHLIKTRGQQVTLRCSPKSGHDTVSWYQQALGQGPQFIFQYYEEEERQRGNFPDRFSGHQFPNYSSELNVNALLLGDSALYLCASSLPVTETQYFGPGTRLLVL.

This chain uses TRBV4-1 with TRBJ1-1, with 10 nucleotides matching TRBD1. The CDR3 sequence is 21 residues long. Germline V gene lookup returns CDR1 MGHRA and CDR2 YSYEKL. V was pared by 4 bases and J by 0 bases, with 20 bases of the junction left unmatched. CDR3 in amino acids: CASSPSLPGQGTGSMNTEAFF. The CDR3 region has the DNA TGCGCCAGCAGCCCGAGCCTTCCGGGACAGGGGACGGGTAGCATGAACACTGAAGCTTTCTTT.

The chain recombines TRBV7-9 with TRBJ1-6, with TRBD1 matching over 12 bases. The CDR3 covers 15 residues. Germline assignment: CDR1 SEHNR and CDR2 FQNEAQ (reference sequence). Losses at the gene ends were 5 bases for V and 10 bases for J; bases not matched to a gene: 6. The CDR3 DNA follows: TGTGCCAGCAGCCGGGGACAGGGGGCATGGTCACCCCTCCACTTT. It translates to CASSRGQGAWSPLHF.

This clone was detected only a few times. The rearrangement links TRBV10-1 to TRBJ1-3; 7 bases are a match to TRBD1. Germline V CDR1 and CDR2: WNHNN, SYGVQD (reference sequence). The CDR3 consists of 18 residues. J was trimmed by 0 bases and V by 10 bases; bases with no gene match: 18. CDR3 bases: TGCGCCATCCACCGGGACAGAGTTCCCCTGAGCTCTGGAAACACCATATATTTT. This sequence encodes CAIHRDRVPLSSGNTIYF.

The V and J genes are TRBV19 and TRBJ1-2; D not certain. Germline loops: CDR1 LNHDA, CDR2 SQIVND (reference sequence). The V end was cut by 1 base, the J end by 3 bases, with 15 bases between. CDR3 length: 16 amino acids. CDR3 residues: CASSIGAENGYYGYTF. Written as DNA, the CDR3 is TGTGCCAGTAGTATAGGAGCGGAGAATGGATACTATGGCTACACCTTC.

The chain combines TRBV3-1 (or the pseudogene TRBV3-2) with TRBJ1-1; TRBD1 might be the D (6 bases). V lost 3 bases, J lost 4 bases, and 15 bases lay in between. CDR3 length: 15 residues. Germline V lookup: CDR1 LGHDT, CDR2 YNNKEL (reference sequence). The DNA for the CDR3 is TGTGCCAGCAGCCAGACAGGAGGAAGTGGCACTGAAGCTTTCTTT. Encoded protein: CASSQTGGSGTEAFF.

The chain combines TRBV24-1 with TRBJ1-5; D remains ambiguous. The CDR3 sequence is 13 residues long. Germline V lookup: CDR1 KGHDR, CDR2 SFDVKD. V lost 5 bases and J 2 bases, leaving 6 bases between the germline ends. The CDR3 DNA is TGTGCCACCAGTGCGGCGGGCAATCAGCCCCAGCATTTT. Translating gives CATSAAGNQPQHF.

This chain joins TRBV10-1 and TRBJ1-1, with D maybe TRBD1 (5 bases). CDR1 is WNHNN, CDR2 SYGVQD, per germline (reference sequence). CDR3 length: 14 residues. Trimming took off 4 bases at V and 0 bases at J, with 9 bases between the two ends. The CDR3 protein is CASSVDIMNTEAFF. CDR3 sequence (DNA): TGCGCCAGCAGTGTGGACATCATGAACACTGAAGCTTTCTTT.

This clone appeared a few times. One junction end does not reproduce the germline sequence, and a read error may be involved. V and J are TRBV10-1 and TRBJ1-6; 8 nucleotides agree with TRBD1. The germline gives CDR1 WNHNN, CDR2 SYGVQD (reference sequence). The CDR3 runs 15 residues. CDR3 in amino acids: CASGDRGKDNSPLHF. The CDR3 coding sequence is TGCGCCAGCGGTGACAGGGGAAAGGATAATTCACCCCTCCACTTT.

The chain carries TRBV5-4 and TRBJ2-5; weak D call: TRBD2 (5 bases). Germline loops: CDR1 SGHNT, CDR2 YYREEE (reference sequence). The CDR3 is 13 amino acids. Trimming pared 0 bases from V and 4 bases from J, leaving 7 bases between. In nucleotides, the CDR3 is TGTGCCAGCAGCTTGGTACTAGGAGAGACCCAGTACTTC. Amino acid sequence: CASSLVLGETQYF.

The rearrangement uses TRBV7-2 and TRBJ1-2, with TRBD1 identical over 8 bases. Germline CDR1 and CDR2: SGHTA and FQGNSA. The CDR3 has 14 amino acids. Trimming cost V 4 bases and J 4 bases; bases outside gene matches: 5. CDR3 sequence: CASSSSGGVYGYTF. The CDR3 DNA follows: TGTGCCAGCAGCTCATCAGGGGGCGTCTATGGCTACACCTTC.

This clone came up a few times. This sample includes further DNA sequences coding for the same CDR3. The genes are TRBV4-2 and TRBJ2-7; 7 nucleotides match TRBD2. CDR3 length: 14 amino acids. Germline-derived CDR1 and CDR2 are LGHNA and YNFKEQ. After removal of 3 bases from V and 2 bases from J, the junction contained 4 bases not matched to a gene. The CDR3 nucleotides are TGTGCCAGCAGCCAGGCAGGACTAGCCTACGAGCAGTACTTC. Encoded protein: CASSQAGLAYEQYF.

CDR3 in DNA: TGTGCCAGCAGCTTGGTGGGAGGCTTCGAACCCCTCCACTTT. Translated: CASSLVGGFEPLHF. The chain has TRBV7-2 and TRBJ1-6, with D unclear. Trimming stripped 3 bases from V and 12 bases from J, with 15 bases between. Germline loops: CDR1 SGHTA, CDR2 FQGNSA. CDR3 length: 14 amino acids.

This CDR3 reads CASSSSGTGQETQYF. In nucleotides, the CDR3 is TGTGCCAGTAGCTCCTCCGGGACAGGACAAGAGACCCAGTACTTC. The chain links TRBV19 to TRBJ2-5; 8 nucleotides align to TRBD1. This CDR3 contains 15 residues. The V gene end was trimmed by 6 bases and the J gene end by 2 bases; junction bases not matched to a gene: 8. Germline V gives CDR1 LNHDA, CDR2 SQIVND (reference sequence).

The chain joins TRBV27 to TRBJ1-6; D perhaps matches TRBD1 (6 bases). The V end lost 6 bases, the J end lost 11 bases, and 17 bases lay between the germline ends. Germline CDR1 is MNHEY and CDR2 is SMNVEV (reference sequence). The CDR3 length is 14 residues. The CDR3 loop is CASRGVGGHAPLHF. The CDR3, as DNA: TGTGCCAGCAGGGGGGTTGGGGGCCATGCACCCCTCCACTTT.

V usage is TRBV28 and J usage is TRBJ2-5, with 7 bases lining up with TRBD1. The CDR3 contains 13 residues. Trimming removed 5 bases from V and 3 bases from J; junction bases left unmatched: 3. Germline V lookup: CDR1 MDHEN, CDR2 SYDVKM. The CDR3 bases are TGTGCCAGCAGTCGACAGGGAGAAGAGACCCAGTACTTC. Its protein is CASSRQGEETQYF. The full variable domain, its missing parts supplied by reference TRBV28 and TRBJ2-5, is DVKVTQSSRYLVKRTGEKVFLECVQDMDHENMFWYRQDPGLGLRLIYFSYDVKMKEKGDIPEGYSVSREKKERFSLILESASTNQTSMYLCASSRQGEETQYFGPGTRLLVL.

The genes are TRBV27 and TRBJ2-7, with D perhaps TRBD2 (5 bases). V was clipped by 0 bases and J by 5 bases, with 8 bases between them. The V gene's germline CDR1 is MNHEY and CDR2 SMNVEV (reference sequence). The CDR3 spans 13 residues. CDR3 loop: CASSLSLANEQYF. The CDR3 DNA reads as TGTGCCAGCAGTTTATCCCTAGCCAACGAGCAGTACTTC.

The V call is TRBV6-2 or TRBV6-3, the J call TRBJ1-2, with D unclear. The CDR3 extends over 13 amino acids. V was cut by 2 bases and J by 2 bases, with 6 bases left in between. The germline gives CDR1 MNHEY, CDR2 SVGEGT. DNA for the CDR3: TGTGCCAGCAGTTACGAGAGAAACTATGGCTACACCTTC. Residues: CASSYERNYGYTF.

The chain links TRBV15 to TRBJ1-5; D not resolved. CDR1 and CDR2 from the germline V gene are LNHNV and YYDKDF (reference sequence). This CDR3 has 18 amino acids. The V end lost 6 bases, the J end lost 0 bases, and 21 bases lay between the germline ends. DNA for the CDR3: TGTGCCACCAGGACCCATAACCAAGACGGGTATAGCAATCAGCCCCAGCATTTT. This gives the protein CATRTHNQDGYSNQPQHF.

The chain employs TRBV3-1 (or the pseudogene TRBV3-2) and TRBJ1-4; 7 bases agree with TRBD1. Per germline, CDR1 LGHDT and CDR2 YNNKEL (reference sequence). V was pared by 10 bases and J by 4 bases, with 6 bases of the junction left unmatched. The CDR3 consists of 13 residues. DNA for the CDR3: TGTGCCACCCACGGGACAGATAATGAAAAACTGTTTTTT. It encodes CATHGTDNEKLFF.

The chain couples TRBV3-1 (or the pseudogene TRBV3-2) to TRBJ1-1; D unclear. The CDR3 covers 12 residues. Per germline, CDR1 LGHDT and CDR2 YNNKEL (reference sequence). V was shortened by 8 bases and J by 5 bases, with 12 bases between the two germline ends. The chain's CDR3 is CASARGKTEAFF. CDR3 bases: TGTGCCAGCGCTCGGGGTAAAACTGAAGCTTTCTTT.

This clone was detected only once. The rearrangement links TRBV6-5 to TRBJ1-2, with 7 bases aligning to TRBD1. This CDR3 is 16 amino acids long. Germline-derived CDR1 and CDR2 are MNHEY and SVGAGI. The V segment lost 0 bases and the J segment 2 bases; nucleotides outside the gene matches: 6. This chain's CDR3 is CASSYSVGTANYGYTF. In nucleotides, the CDR3 is TGTGCCAGCAGTTACTCGGTCGGGACAGCCAACTATGGCTACACCTTC.

This clone was observed a single time. The chain carries TRBV6-2 or TRBV6-3 and TRBJ1-2, with D uncertain. V dropped 0 bases and J dropped 4 bases, with 3 bases sitting between them. The germline V gene has CDR1 MNHEY and CDR2 SVGEGT. The CDR3 runs 12 residues. Here the CDR3 DNA reads TGTGCCAGCAGTTACTCGAGCTATGGCTACACCTTC. Translating it yields CASSYSSYGYTF.

This clone was counted a few times. Sequence at one end of the junction differs from germline and may be a read error. The chain uses TRBV7-9 and TRBJ2-1, with D unclear. Germline CDR1 SEHNR, CDR2 FQNEAQ (reference sequence). This CDR3 has 14 residues. CDR3 nucleotides: TGTGCCACCACGACACAGTTCTCCAACAATGAGCAGTTCTTC. Translation gives CATTTQFSNNEQFF.

The V and J genes are TRBV7-2 and TRBJ2-7; D possibly corresponds to TRBD2 (6 bases). Trimming took 7 bases from V and 8 from J, leaving 21 bases between them. CDR3 size: 14 residues. The germline gives CDR1 SGHTA, CDR2 FQGNSA. CDR3: CASTFGTPSAKQYF. The CDR3 region has the DNA TGTGCCAGCACCTTCGGGACTCCCTCCGCCAAGCAGTACTTC.

The chain links TRBV6-5 to TRBJ2-4, with 8 bases lining up with TRBD1. The V gene end was trimmed by 7 bases and the J gene end by 9 bases; junction bases not matched to a gene: 11. The CDR3 loop spans 14 amino acids. CDR1 and CDR2 from the germline V gene are MNHEY and SVGAGI. The CDR3 DNA reads TGTGCCAGCACCTCCGGACAGGGCCGGGGCATTCAGTACTTC. This encodes CASTSGQGRGIQYF.

The chain carries TRBV5-5 and TRBJ1-2; no definite D call. From germline, CDR1 is SGHKS and CDR2 YYEKEE (reference sequence). Trimming removed 4 bases from V and 0 bases from J, with 10 bases in between. The CDR3 is made up of 14 amino acids. The CDR3 reads CASSLRRANYGYTF. In nucleotides, the CDR3 is TGTGCCAGCAGCCTTAGACGGGCTAACTATGGCTACACCTTC.

This clone appeared once. The chain employs TRBV9 and TRBJ2-1; the D gene is possibly TRBD2 (6 bases). Trimming removed 3 bases from V and 9 bases from J, with 22 bases in between. CDR3 size: 16 residues. Germline V gives CDR1 SGDLS, CDR2 YYNGEE. The CDR3 protein is CASSARGTGAQFEQFF. The CDR3 DNA reads as TGTGCCAGCAGCGCCCGAGGGACGGGAGCCCAGTTTGAGCAGTTCTTC.

This clone was counted only a few times. The chain recombines TRBV20-1 with TRBJ1-1; D is ambiguous. V lost 0 bases, J lost 13 bases, and 12 bases lay in between. Germline V gives CDR1 DFQATT, CDR2 SNEGSKA (reference sequence). CDR3 length: 11 amino acids. DNA for the CDR3: TGCAGTGCTAGAGATCTGGACCGGGGTTTCTTT. Translation: CSARDLDRGFF.

The V call is TRBV6-4, the J call TRBJ1-3; D remains ambiguous. The V gene lost 6 bases and the J gene lost 2 bases, with 8 bases spanning the gap. The germline gives CDR1 MRHNA, CDR2 SNTAGT. There are 13 residues in the CDR3. This CDR3 reads CASSPEPGNTIYF. For the CDR3, the DNA is TGTGCCAGCAGCCCAGAACCTGGAAACACCATATATTTT.